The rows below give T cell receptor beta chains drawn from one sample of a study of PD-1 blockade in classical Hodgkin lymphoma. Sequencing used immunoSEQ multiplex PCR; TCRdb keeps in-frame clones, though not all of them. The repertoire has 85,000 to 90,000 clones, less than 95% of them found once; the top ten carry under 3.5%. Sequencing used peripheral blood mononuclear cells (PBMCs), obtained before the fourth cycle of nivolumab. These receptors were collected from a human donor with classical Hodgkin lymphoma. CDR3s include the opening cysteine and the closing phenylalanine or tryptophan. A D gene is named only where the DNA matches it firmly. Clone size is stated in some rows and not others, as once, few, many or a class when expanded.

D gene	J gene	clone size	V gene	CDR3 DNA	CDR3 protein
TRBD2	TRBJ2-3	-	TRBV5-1	TGCGCCAGCCGCCTCACTAGCGGGGGGGCAGATACGCAGTATTTT	CASRLTSGGADTQYF
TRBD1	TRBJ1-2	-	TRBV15	TGTGCCACCAGCAGAGATATGCAGGGGGCTCACTATGGCTACACCTTC	CATSRDMQGAHYGYTF
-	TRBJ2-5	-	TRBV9	TGTGCCAGCAGCGTTTGGTCAGGGGGGTTGGTGGAGACCCAGTACTTC	CASSVWSGGLVETQYF
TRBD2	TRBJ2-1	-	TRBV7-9	TGTGCCAGCCGCGGTCGTCTTAGCGGGGGGGCCCATGAGCAGTTCTTC	CASRGRLSGGAHEQFF
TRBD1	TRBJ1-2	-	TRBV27	TGTGCCAGCAGTTTATACTCGGACAGGGGGCCCCTGGGCTATGGCTACACCTTC	CASSLYSDRGPLGYGYTF
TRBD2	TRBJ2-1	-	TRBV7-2	TGTGCCAGCAGCCTCTCGGGAGGGAGTTTAAATGAGCAGTTCTTC	CASSLSGGSLNEQFF
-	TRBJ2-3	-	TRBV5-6	TGTGCCAGCAGCTTGGGTTTCGCCGATACGCAGTATTTT	CASSLGFADTQYF
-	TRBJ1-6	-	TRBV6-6	TGTGCCAGCAGTTTGACTGAGAATTCACCCCTCCACTTT	CASSLTENSPLHF
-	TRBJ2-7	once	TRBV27	TGTGCCAGCAGTTTGATGTTTGGGGGAGAGCAGTACTTC	CASSLMFGGEQYF
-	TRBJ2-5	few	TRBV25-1	TGTGCCAGCAGTGAATTGTGGACAGAAGAGACCCAGTACTTC	CASSELWTEETQYF
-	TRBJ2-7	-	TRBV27	TGTGCCAGCAGTTTAGCCCATTACTACGAGCAGTACTTC	CASSLAHYYEQYF
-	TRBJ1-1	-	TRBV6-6	TGTGCCAGCAGTTACGGAGGGTTCTTGGCTGAAGCTTTCTTT	CASSYGGFLAEAFF
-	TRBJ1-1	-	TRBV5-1	TGCGCCAGCAGCTTGGTAGGGGCTAACACTGAAGCTTTCTTT	CASSLVGANTEAFF
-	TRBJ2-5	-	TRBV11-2	TGTGCCAGCAGCGTAACAGGGGCGGGGGAGACCCAGTACTTC	CASSVTGAGETQYF
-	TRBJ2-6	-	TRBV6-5	TGTGCCACCCGAGTAGGTGGGGCCAACGTCCTGACTTTC	CATRVGGANVLTF
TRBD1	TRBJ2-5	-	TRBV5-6	TGTGCCAGCAGCTTGGGGGGACAGGGGACCCAAGAGACCCAGTACTTC	CASSLGGQGTQETQYF
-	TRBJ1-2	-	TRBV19	TGTGCCAGTAGTATCGGGACGGATAACTATGGCTACACCTTC	CASSIGTDNYGYTF
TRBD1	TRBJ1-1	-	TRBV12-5	TGTGCTAGTGGTCCAAGACAGGGGATGAACACTGAAGCTTTCTTT	CASGPRQGMNTEAFF
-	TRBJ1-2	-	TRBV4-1	TGCGCCAGCAGCCAAGAGCGAGGCAGGAACTATGGCTACACCTTC	CASSQERGRNYGYTF
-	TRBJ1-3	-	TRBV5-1	TGCGCCAGCAGCGGGGGAGACCTTGGGAACACCATATATTTT	CASSGGDLGNTIYF
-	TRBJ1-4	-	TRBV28	TGTGCCAGCAGTTTAGGAGGGTTGAGTGAAAAACTGTTTTTT	CASSLGGLSEKLFF
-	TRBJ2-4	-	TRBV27	TGTGCCAGCAGTCCAACCACGGTAGCCAAAAACATTCAGTACTTC	CASSPTTVAKNIQYF
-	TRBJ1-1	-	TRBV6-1	TGTGCCAGCAGTGAATTCAGGGCGAACACTGAAGCTTTCTTT	CASSEFRANTEAFF
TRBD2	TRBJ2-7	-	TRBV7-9	TGTGCCAGCAGCTTAACGACTAGCGGGGGGTCCTACGAGCAGTACTTC	CASSLTTSGGSYEQYF
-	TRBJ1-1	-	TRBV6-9	TGTGCCAGCGCTGGGGGCCCGAACACTGAAGCTTTCTTT	CASAGGPNTEAFF
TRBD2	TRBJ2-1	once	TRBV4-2	TGTGCCAGCAGCCAAGAGAGCGGGGGGGCTTACAATGAGCAGTTCTTC	CASSQESGGAYNEQFF
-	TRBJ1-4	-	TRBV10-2	TGCGCCAGCAGTGGGGGAGGGGACGGTGAAAAACTGTTTTTT	CASSGGGDGEKLFF
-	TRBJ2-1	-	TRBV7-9	TGTGCCAGCAGCTCCGACCACATGTTAAGCTACAATGAGCAGTTCTTC	CASSSDHMLSYNEQFF
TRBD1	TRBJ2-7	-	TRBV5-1	TGCGCCAGCAGCTTTCGGGACAGGACTTACGAGCAGTACTTC	CASSFRDRTYEQYF
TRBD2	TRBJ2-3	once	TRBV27	TGTGCCAGCAGTGGACCGGGACTAGCGGAGTTTCTGTCTGGCACAGATACGCAGTATTTT	CASSGPGLAEFLSGTDTQYF
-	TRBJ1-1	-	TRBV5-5	TGTGCCAGCAGCCACGAGTGGGGGACTGAAGCTTTCTTT	CASSHEWGTEAFF
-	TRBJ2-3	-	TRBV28	TGTGCCAGCAGCCTCCTAGCCCCAGATACGCAGTATTTT	CASSLLAPDTQYF
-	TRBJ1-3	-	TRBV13	TGTGCCAGCAGCTTAGGAAGGTTCACAAACACCATATATTTT	CASSLGRFTNTIYF
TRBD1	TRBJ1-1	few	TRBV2	TGTGCCAGCAGGGCCGGGAGGGGGCAGATAGCTTTCTTT	CASRAGRGQIAFF
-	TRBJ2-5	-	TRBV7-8	TGTGCCAGCAGCTTACCGGGGGCCATCAAAGAGACCCAGTACTTC	CASSLPGAIKETQYF
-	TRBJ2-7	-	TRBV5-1	TGCGCCAGCAGCTTATCCTCCGTCGCCGAGCAGTACTTC	CASSLSSVAEQYF
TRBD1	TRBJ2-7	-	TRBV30	TGTGCCTGGACCGCGGACAGGGGCACCTACGAGCAGTACTTC	CAWTADRGTYEQYF
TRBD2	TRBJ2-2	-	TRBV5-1	TGCGCCAGCAGCTTGGAAGCGGGGGGGCTGCGGGAGCTGTTTTTT	CASSLEAGGLRELFF
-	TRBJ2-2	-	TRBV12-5	TGTGCTAGTGGTTTGTCTCCTAGTCGGGGAATTTTGACGAACACCGGGGAGCTGTTTTTT	CASGLSPSRGILTNTGELFF
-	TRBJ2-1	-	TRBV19	TGTGCCAGTAGTATAACAGCTTACAATGAGCAGTTCTTC	CASSITAYNEQFF
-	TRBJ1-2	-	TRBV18	TGTGCCAGCTCACCCCGACAGGACCTGGACTATGGCTACACCTTC	CASSPRQDLDYGYTF
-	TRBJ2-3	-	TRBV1	TGCACCAGCAGCCAGATCTTAGCGGGGGGAAGCACAGATACGCAGTATTTT	CTSSQILAGGSTDTQYF
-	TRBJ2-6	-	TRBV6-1	TGTGTCAATGTACCTAACTCTGGGGCCAACGTCCTGACTTTC	CVNVPNSGANVLTF
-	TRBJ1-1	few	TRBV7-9	TGTGCCAGCAGCCACCCTCCCCTAGACCTAGCTTTCTTT	CASSHPPLDLAFF
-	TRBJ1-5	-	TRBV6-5	TGTGCCAGCAGTCCACGACATAATAGCAATCAGCCCCAGCATTTT	CASSPRHNSNQPQHF